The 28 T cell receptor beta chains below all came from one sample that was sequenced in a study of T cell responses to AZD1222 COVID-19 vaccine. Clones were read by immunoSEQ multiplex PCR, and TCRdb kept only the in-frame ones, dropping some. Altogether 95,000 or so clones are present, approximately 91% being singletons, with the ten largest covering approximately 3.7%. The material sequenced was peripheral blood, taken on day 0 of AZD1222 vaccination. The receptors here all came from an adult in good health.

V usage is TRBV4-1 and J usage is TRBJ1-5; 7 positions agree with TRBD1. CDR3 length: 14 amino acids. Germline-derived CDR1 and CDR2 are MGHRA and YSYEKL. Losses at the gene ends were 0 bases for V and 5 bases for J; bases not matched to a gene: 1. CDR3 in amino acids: CASSQDRGYQPQHF. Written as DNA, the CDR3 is TGCGCCAGCAGCCAAGACAGGGGGTATCAGCCCCAGCATTTT.

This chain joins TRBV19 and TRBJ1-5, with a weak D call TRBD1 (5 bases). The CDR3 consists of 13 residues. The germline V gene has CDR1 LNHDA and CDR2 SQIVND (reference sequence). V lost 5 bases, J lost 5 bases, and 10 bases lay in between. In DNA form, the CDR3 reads TGTGCCAGTAGTTCCTGGGACGATCAGCCCCAGCATTTT. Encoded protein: CASSSWDDQPQHF. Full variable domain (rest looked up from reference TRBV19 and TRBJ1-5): DGGITQSPKYLFRKEGQNVTLSCEQNLNHDAMYWYRQDPGQGLRLIYYSQIVNDFQKGDIAEGYSVSREKKESFPLTVTSAQKNPTAFYLCASSSWDDQPQHFGDGTRLSIL.

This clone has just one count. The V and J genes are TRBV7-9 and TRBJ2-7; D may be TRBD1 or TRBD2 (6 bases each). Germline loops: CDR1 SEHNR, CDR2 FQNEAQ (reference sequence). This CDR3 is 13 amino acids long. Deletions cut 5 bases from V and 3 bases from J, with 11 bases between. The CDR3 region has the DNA TGTGCCAGCAGCGGCGGGACATACTACGAGCAGTACTTC. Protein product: CASSGGTYYEQYF. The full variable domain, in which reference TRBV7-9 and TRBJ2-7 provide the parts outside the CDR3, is DTGVSQNPRHKITKRGQNVTFRCDPISEHNRLYWYRQTLGQGPEFLTYFQNEAQLEKSRLLSDRFSAERPKGSFSTLEIQRTEQGDSAMYLCASSGGTYYEQYFGPGTRLTVT.

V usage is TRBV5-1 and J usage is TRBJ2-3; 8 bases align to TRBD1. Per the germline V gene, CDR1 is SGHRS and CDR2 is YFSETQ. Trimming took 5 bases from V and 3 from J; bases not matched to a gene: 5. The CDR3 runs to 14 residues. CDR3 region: CASRPDRGTDTQYF. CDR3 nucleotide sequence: TGCGCCAGCAGACCTGACAGGGGAACAGATACGCAGTATTTT.

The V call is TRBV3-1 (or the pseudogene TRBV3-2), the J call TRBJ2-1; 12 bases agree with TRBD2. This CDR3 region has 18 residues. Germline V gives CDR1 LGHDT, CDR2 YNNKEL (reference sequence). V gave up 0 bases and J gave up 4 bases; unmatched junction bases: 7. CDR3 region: CASSQDRGTSGPYNEQFF. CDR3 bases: TGTGCCAGCAGCCAAGATCGGGGGACTAGCGGGCCATACAATGAGCAGTTCTTC.

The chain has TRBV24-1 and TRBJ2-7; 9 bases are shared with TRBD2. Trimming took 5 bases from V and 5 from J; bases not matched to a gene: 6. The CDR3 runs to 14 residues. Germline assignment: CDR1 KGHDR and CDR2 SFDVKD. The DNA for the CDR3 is TGTGCCACCAGTGGGGCGGGGGGGCCGCACGAGCAGTACTTC. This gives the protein CATSGAGGPHEQYF.

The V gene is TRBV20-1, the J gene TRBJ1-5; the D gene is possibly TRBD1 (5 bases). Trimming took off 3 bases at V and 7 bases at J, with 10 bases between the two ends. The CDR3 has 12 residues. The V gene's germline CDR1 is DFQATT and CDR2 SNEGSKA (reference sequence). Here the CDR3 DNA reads TGCAGTGCTAGTAGGGGCGGGCAGCCCCAGCATTTT. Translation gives CSASRGGQPQHF.

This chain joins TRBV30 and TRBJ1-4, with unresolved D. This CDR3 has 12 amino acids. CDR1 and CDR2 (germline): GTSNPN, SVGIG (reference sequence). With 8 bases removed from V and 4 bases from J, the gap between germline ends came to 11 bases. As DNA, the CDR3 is TGTGCCCGTGGTACGGTTAATGAAAAACTGTTTTTT. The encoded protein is CARGTVNEKLFF.

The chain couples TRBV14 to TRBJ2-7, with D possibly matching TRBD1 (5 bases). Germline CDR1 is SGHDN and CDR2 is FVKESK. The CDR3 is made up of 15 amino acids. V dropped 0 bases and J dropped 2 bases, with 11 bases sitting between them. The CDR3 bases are TGTGCCAGCAGCCAAGATTTGGGGCCTACCTACGAGCAGTACTTC. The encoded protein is CASSQDLGPTYEQYF.

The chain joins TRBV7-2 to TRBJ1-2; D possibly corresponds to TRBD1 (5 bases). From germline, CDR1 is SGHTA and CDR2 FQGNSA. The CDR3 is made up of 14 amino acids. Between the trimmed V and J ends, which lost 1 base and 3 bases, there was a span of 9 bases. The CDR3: CASSLVRRDYGYTF. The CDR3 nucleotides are TGTGCCAGCAGCTTAGTGCGCAGGGACTATGGCTACACCTTC. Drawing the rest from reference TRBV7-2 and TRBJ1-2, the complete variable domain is GAGVSQSPSNKVTEKGKDVELRCDPISGHTALYWYRQSLGQGLEFLIYFQGNSAPDKSGLPSDRFSAERTGGSVSTLTIQRTQQEDSAVYLCASSLVRRDYGYTFGSGTRLTVV.

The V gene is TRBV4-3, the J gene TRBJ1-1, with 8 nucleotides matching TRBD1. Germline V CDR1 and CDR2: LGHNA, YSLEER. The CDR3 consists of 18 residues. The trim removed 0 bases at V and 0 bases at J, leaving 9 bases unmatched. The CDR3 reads CASSQDLAQGAMNTEAFF. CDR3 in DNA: TGCGCCAGCAGCCAAGACCTCGCGCAGGGGGCTATGAACACTGAAGCTTTCTTT.

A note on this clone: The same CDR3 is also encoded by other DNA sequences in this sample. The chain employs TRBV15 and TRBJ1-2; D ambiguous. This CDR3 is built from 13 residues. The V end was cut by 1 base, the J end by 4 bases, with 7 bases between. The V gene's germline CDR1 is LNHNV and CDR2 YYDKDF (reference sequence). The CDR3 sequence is CATSRGTGYGYTF. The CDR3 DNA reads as TGTGCCACCAGCAGAGGGACGGGCTATGGCTACACCTTC.

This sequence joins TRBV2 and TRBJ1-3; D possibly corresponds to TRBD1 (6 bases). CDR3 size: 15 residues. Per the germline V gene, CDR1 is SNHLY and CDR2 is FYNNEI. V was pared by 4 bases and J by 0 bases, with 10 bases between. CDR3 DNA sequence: TGTGCCAGCAGTGGCGGACAGAGCTCTGGAAACACCATATATTTT. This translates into CASSGGQSSGNTIYF.

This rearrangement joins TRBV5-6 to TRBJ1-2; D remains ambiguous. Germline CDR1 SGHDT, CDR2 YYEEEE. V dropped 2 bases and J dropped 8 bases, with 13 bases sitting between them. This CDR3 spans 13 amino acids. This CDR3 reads CASSLMVVPGYTF. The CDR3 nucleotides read TGTGCCAGCAGCTTAATGGTGGTGCCGGGCTACACCTTC.

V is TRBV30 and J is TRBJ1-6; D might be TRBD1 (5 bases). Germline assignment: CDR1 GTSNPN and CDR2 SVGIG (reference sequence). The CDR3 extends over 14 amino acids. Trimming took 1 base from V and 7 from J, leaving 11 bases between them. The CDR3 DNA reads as TGTGCCTGGAGTGGTAGACAGTTAAATTCACCCCTCCACTTT. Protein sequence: CAWSGRQLNSPLHF.

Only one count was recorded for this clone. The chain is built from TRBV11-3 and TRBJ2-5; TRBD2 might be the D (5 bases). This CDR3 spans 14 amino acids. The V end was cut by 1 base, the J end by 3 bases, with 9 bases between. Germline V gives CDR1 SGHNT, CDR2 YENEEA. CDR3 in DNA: TGTGCCAGCAGCTTAGGATTCGGGGAAGAGACCCAGTACTTC. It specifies CASSLGFGEETQYF.

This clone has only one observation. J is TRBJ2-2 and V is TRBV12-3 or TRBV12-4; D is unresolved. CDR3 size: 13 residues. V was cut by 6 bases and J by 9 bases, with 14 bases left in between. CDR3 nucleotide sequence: TGTGCCAGCAGCGAGGATGAACTAAGGGAGCTGTTTTTT. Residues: CASSEDELRELFF.

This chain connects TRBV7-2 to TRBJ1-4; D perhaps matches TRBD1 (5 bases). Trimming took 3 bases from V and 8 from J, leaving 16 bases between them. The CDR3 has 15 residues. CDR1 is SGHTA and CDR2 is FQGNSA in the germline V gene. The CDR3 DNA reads TGTGCCAGCAGCTTTTCACAGGTTAGGAGCGAAAAACTGTTTTTT. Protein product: CASSFSQVRSEKLFF.

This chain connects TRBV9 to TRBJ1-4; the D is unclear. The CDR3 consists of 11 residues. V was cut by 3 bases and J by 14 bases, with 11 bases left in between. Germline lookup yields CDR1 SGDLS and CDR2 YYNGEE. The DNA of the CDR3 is TGTGCCAGCAGCGCAGGACGGTCGCTGTTTTTT. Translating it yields CASSAGRSLFF.

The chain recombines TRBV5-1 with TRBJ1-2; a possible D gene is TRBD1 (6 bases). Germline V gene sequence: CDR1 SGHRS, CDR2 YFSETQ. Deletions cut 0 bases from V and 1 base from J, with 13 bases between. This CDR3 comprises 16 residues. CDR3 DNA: TGCGCCAGCAGCTTGGAAGGGGGGAACATTAACTATGGCTACACCTTC. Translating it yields CASSLEGGNINYGYTF.

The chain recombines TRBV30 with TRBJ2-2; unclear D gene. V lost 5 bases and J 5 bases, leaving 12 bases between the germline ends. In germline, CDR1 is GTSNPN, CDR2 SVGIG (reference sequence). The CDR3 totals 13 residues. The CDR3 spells CAWGSEFTGELFF. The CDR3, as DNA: TGTGCCTGGGGGTCAGAGTTTACCGGGGAGCTGTTTTTT.

CDR3 coding DNA: TGCGCCAGCAGCTTGGTTACTAGCGGGGGATTAGGAGATACGCAGTATTTT. Translating it yields CASSLVTSGGLGDTQYF. The J gene is TRBJ2-3, the V gene TRBV5-1, with 11 nucleotides matching TRBD2. CDR3 length equals 17 residues. Trimming took 0 bases from V and 5 from J; bases not matched to a gene: 8. CDR1 SGHRS and CDR2 YFSETQ come from the germline V gene.

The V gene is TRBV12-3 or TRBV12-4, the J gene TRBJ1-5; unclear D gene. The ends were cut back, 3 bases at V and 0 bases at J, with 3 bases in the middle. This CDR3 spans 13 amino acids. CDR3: CASSFDSNQPQHF. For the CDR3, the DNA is TGTGCCAGCAGTTTCGATAGCAATCAGCCCCAGCATTTT.

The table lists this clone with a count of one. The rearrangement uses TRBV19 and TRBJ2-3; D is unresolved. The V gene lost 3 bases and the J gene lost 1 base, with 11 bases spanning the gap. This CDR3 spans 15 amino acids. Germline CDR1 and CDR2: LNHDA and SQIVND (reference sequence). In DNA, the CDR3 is TGTGCCAGTAGTATCTCCAGACTGGGCACAGATACGCAGTATTTT. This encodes CASSISRLGTDTQYF.

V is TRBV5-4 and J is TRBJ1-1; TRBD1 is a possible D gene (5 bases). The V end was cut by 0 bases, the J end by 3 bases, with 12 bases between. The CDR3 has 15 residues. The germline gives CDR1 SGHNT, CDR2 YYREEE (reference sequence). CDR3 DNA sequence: TGTGCCAGCAGCTTGGACGGAGGGACTTACACTGAAGCTTTCTTT. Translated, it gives CASSLDGGTYTEAFF.

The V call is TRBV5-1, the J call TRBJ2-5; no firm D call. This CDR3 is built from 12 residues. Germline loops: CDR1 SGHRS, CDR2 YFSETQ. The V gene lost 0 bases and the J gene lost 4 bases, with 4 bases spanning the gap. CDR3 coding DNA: TGCGCCAGCAGCTTGGCCGGAGAGACCCAGTACTTC. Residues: CASSLAGETQYF.

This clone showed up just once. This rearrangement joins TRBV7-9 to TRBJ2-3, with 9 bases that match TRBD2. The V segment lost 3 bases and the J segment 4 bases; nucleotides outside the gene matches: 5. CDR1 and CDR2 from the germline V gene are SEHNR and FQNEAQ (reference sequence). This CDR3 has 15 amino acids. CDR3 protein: CASSFASGEADTQYF. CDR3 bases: TGTGCCAGCAGCTTCGCTAGCGGGGAGGCAGATACGCAGTATTTT.

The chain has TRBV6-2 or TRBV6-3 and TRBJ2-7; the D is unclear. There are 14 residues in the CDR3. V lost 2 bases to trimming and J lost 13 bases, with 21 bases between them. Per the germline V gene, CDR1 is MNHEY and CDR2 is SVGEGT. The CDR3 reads CASSYPDHEGLLYF. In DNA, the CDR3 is TGTGCCAGCAGTTACCCGGACCATGAAGGGTTATTATACTTC.